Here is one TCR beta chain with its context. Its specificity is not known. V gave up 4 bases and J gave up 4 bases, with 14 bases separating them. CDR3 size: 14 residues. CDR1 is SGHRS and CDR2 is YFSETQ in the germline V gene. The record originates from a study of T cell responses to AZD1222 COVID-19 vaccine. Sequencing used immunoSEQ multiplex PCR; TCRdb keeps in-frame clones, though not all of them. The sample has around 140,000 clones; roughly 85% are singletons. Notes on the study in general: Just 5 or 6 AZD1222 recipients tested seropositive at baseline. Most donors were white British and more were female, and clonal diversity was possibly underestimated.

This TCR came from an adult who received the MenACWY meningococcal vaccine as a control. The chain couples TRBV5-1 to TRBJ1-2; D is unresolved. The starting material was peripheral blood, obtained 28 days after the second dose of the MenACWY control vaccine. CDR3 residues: CASSSTEESYGYTF. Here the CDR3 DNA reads TGCGCCAGCAGCAGTACCGAGGAGTCCTATGGCTACACCTTC.